These 29 T cell receptor beta chains were all obtained from the same sample, sequenced in a study of technical replicates of blood from a handful of donors. The assay was immunoSEQ multiplex PCR, and TCRdb's table has in-frame clones only and misses some. Seen here are tens of thousands of clones, around nine tenths observed once, and the top ten hold 4.7%. The specimen sequenced was PBMCs. These receptors originate from a human donor in good health. Some clones in this sample may be carry-over from other donors' samples.

The gene calls are TRBV7-2 and TRBJ2-1, with D perhaps TRBD2 (6 bases). V was pared by 2 bases and J by 4 bases, with 15 bases between. This CDR3 has 16 amino acids. Germline CDR1 is SGHTA and CDR2 is FQGNSA. In DNA form, the CDR3 reads TGTGCCAGCAGCTTATTCGTGGGAGGTTCGTACAATGAGCAGTTCTTC. It is translated as CASSLFVGGSYNEQFF.

The rearrangement joins TRBV5-1 to TRBJ2-2, with D tentatively TRBD2 (6 bases). Germline-derived CDR1 and CDR2 are SGHRS and YFSETQ. This CDR3 region has 15 residues. V lost 0 bases and J lost 3, with 9 bases in between. The CDR3 loop reads CASSLAGTYTGELFF. The CDR3, as DNA: TGCGCCAGCAGCTTGGCAGGGACTTACACCGGGGAGCTGTTTTTT.

A single count supports this clone. The gene calls are TRBV12-5 and TRBJ2-3; 10 nucleotides match TRBD1. From germline, CDR1 is LGHNT and CDR2 FRNRAP. The CDR3 totals 15 residues. V gave up 1 base and J gave up 6 bases; unmatched junction bases: 4. The CDR3 here is CASGLGQGARDTQYF. In nucleotides, the CDR3 is TGTGCTAGTGGTTTGGGACAGGGGGCTCGCGATACGCAGTATTTT.

This clone is a singleton in its sample. The chain links TRBV5-5 to TRBJ1-2; TRBD1 is a possible D gene (6 bases). Per germline, CDR1 SGHKS and CDR2 YYEKEE (reference sequence). V was shortened by 1 base and J by 7 bases, with 17 bases between the two germline ends. The CDR3 runs 15 residues. CDR3 coding DNA: TGTGCCAGCAGCTTGAATACAGGGAAGGCGGTTGGCTACACCTTC. Its protein is CASSLNTGKAVGYTF. The full variable domain, in which reference TRBV5-5 and TRBJ1-2 provide the parts outside the CDR3, is DAGVTQSPTHLIKTRGQQVTLRCSPISGHKSVSWYQQVLGQGPQFIFQYYEKEERGRGNFPDRFSARQFPNYSSELNVNALLLGDSALYLCASSLNTGKAVGYTFGSGTRLTVV.

The J gene is TRBJ2-7, the V gene TRBV6-5; no firm D call. The germline V gene has CDR1 MNHEY and CDR2 SVGAGI. V gave up 0 bases and J gave up 5 bases, with 11 bases separating them. The length of the CDR3 is 14 residues. CDR3 DNA sequence: TGTGCCAGCAGTTACTCGACAAGCTGGAACGAGCAGTACTTC. This codes for CASSYSTSWNEQYF.

The chain couples TRBV9 to TRBJ2-1; D uncertain. Trimming left V 3 bases short and J 3 bases short, with 7 bases between. The CDR3 loop spans 13 amino acids. Per the germline V gene, CDR1 is SGDLS and CDR2 is YYNGEE. CDR3 DNA: TGTGCCAGCAGCGGATACAACTACAATGAGCAGTTCTTC. This codes for CASSGYNYNEQFF.

This rearrangement joins TRBV6-1 to TRBJ1-2; D is ambiguous. The CDR3 loop spans 12 amino acids. CDR1 MNHNS and CDR2 SASEGT come from the germline V gene. V lost 6 bases, J lost 6 bases, and 11 bases lay in between. Written as DNA, the CDR3 is TGTGCCAGCAGGGAGACCTGGAATGGCTACACCTTC. Amino acids: CASRETWNGYTF.

This clone was observed once. This sequence joins TRBV27 and TRBJ2-5; 10 bases agree with TRBD1. The J call may be in error: the DNA end matches TRBJ2-7 better. CDR1 and CDR2 (germline): MNHEY, SMNVEV (reference sequence). The CDR3 covers 17 residues. The CDR3, as DNA: TGTGCCAGCAGTTTGCTCCGCACCGGACAGGGGGACTACGAGCAGTACTTC. Translating gives CASSLLRTGQGDYEQYF.

DNA of the CDR3: TGTGCCAGCAGCTTAGCGACTAGCGGGAGTTTGCAGTTCTTC. Translation gives CASSLATSGSLQFF. The chain uses TRBV7-6 and TRBJ2-1; 12 nucleotides match TRBD2. Per germline, CDR1 SGHVS and CDR2 FNYEAQ. Trimming removed 0 bases from V and 12 bases from J; junction bases left unmatched: 3. The CDR3 is 14 residues long.

V usage is TRBV7-6 and J usage is TRBJ2-7; D is possibly TRBD2 (6 bases). The CDR3 runs to 15 residues. Trimming pared 3 bases from V and 2 bases from J, leaving 14 bases between. Per germline, CDR1 SGHVS and CDR2 FNYEAQ. The CDR3 DNA reads as TGTGCCAGCAGCTTGCAGAGTGCGGGGACCTACGAGCAGTACTTC. It yields the protein CASSLQSAGTYEQYF.

This sequence joins TRBV6-5 and TRBJ2-7; a possible D gene is TRBD2 (7 bases). This CDR3 comprises 16 residues. Germline V gene data show CDR1 as MNHEY and CDR2 as SVGAGI. Trimming stripped 2 bases from V and 6 bases from J, with 20 bases between. The CDR3, as DNA: TGTGCCAGCAGTTACAGAAGTCGGGGGGCGTCCCGCGAGCAGTACTTC. It yields the protein CASSYRSRGASREQYF.

This rearrangement joins TRBV11-2 to TRBJ2-1, with 8 nucleotides matching TRBD2. Germline V gene data show CDR1 as SGHAT and CDR2 as FQNNGV. This CDR3 has 15 residues. J was trimmed by 7 bases and V by 3 bases; bases with no gene match: 8. In DNA form, the CDR3 reads TGTGCCAGCAGCTTTTTAGCGGGGTCAGGAAATGAGCAGTTCTTC. It specifies CASSFLAGSGNEQFF.

CDR3 nucleotides: TGCGCCAGCAGCTTGGCGGGAGGGGGTTATGGAAACACCATATATTTT. Translated: CASSLAGGGYGNTIYF. The chain has TRBV5-1 and TRBJ1-3; possible D gene TRBD1, 6 bases. V lost 0 bases and J 3 bases, leaving 13 bases between the germline ends. CDR1 SGHRS and CDR2 YFSETQ come from the germline V gene. The CDR3 spans 16 residues.

The chain employs TRBV9 and TRBJ1-1; D not resolved. Germline CDR1 and CDR2: SGDLS and YYNGEE. This CDR3 has 14 amino acids. Deletions cut 0 bases from V and 1 base from J, with 7 bases between. The CDR3 DNA follows: TGTGCCAGCAGCGTAGGGCCTTGGAACACTGAAGCTTTCTTT. The encoded protein is CASSVGPWNTEAFF.

V and J are TRBV19 and TRBJ2-2, with D tentatively TRBD2 (6 bases). Germline lookup yields CDR1 LNHDA and CDR2 SQIVND (reference sequence). The CDR3 runs 15 residues. V was clipped by 7 bases and J by 3 bases, with 15 bases between them. The CDR3 nucleotides are TGTGCCAGTACCCCTGGGGGACTGGACACCGGGGAGCTGTTTTTT. Translating gives CASTPGGLDTGELFF.

The chain combines TRBV29-1 with TRBJ1-2, with a possible D match to TRBD1 (5 bases). V was pared by 6 bases and J by 2 bases, with 16 bases between. The germline V gene encodes CDR1 SQVTM and CDR2 ANQGSEA. The CDR3 runs 14 residues. The CDR3 sequence is CSVTGRGRNYGYTF. CDR3 sequence (DNA): TGCAGCGTGACCGGTAGGGGTCGGAACTATGGCTACACCTTC.

The chain joins TRBV7-3 to TRBJ2-1, with 10 bases fitting TRBD2. V shed 5 bases and J 5 bases; nucleotides not matched to a gene: 6. The germline gives CDR1 SGHTA, CDR2 FQGTGA. There are 15 residues in the CDR3. The CDR3 coding sequence is TGTGCCAGCAGCCCAGGGGGACTAGCGAACAATGAGCAGTTCTTC. Its protein product is CASSPGGLANNEQFF.

This chain joins TRBV19 and TRBJ2-3; 10 bases are a match to TRBD2. With 5 bases clipped from V and 6 bases from J, the junction kept 8 bases outside the gene matches. The CDR3 totals 15 residues. Germline loops: CDR1 LNHDA, CDR2 SQIVND (reference sequence). CDR3: CASSWESGRADTQYF. The CDR3, as DNA: TGTGCCAGTAGTTGGGAGAGCGGGAGGGCCGATACGCAGTATTTT.

The V call is TRBV4-3, the J call TRBJ1-5, with 8 bases fitting TRBD1. The CDR3 runs to 15 residues. Germline V gene lookup returns CDR1 LGHNA and CDR2 YSLEER. V shed 0 bases and J 6 bases; nucleotides not matched to a gene: 4. The CDR3 loop reads CASSQDGQGGQPQHF. Here the CDR3 DNA reads TGCGCCAGCAGCCAAGACGGACAGGGTGGTCAGCCCCAGCATTTT.

The J gene is TRBJ2-3, the V gene TRBV6-5; 13 bases agree with TRBD2. Germline CDR1 MNHEY, CDR2 SVGAGI. This CDR3 has 15 amino acids. Trimming took 0 bases from V and 6 from J; bases not matched to a gene: 0. The CDR3 loop is CASSYSGLAGDTQYF. The CDR3 bases are TGTGCCAGCAGTTACTCGGGACTAGCGGGGGATACGCAGTATTTT.

This rearrangement joins TRBV5-6 to TRBJ1-2, with a tentative D call TRBD1 (5 bases). CDR3 length equals 14 residues. Between the trimmed V and J ends, which lost 4 bases and 4 bases, there was a span of 14 bases. In germline, CDR1 is SGHDT, CDR2 YYEEEE. Here the CDR3 DNA reads TGTGCCAGCAGCCTTAGGGGTTTGTCCTATGGCTACACCTTC. Translation: CASSLRGLSYGYTF.

The chain has TRBV6-5 and TRBJ1-2; no definite D call. The germline CDR1 and CDR2 sequences are MNHEY and SVGAGI. Trimming left V 0 bases short and J 4 bases short, with 9 bases between. There are 14 residues in the CDR3. CDR3 in amino acids: CASSYSPGSYGYTF. The DNA of the CDR3 is TGTGCCAGCAGTTACTCCCCCGGGTCCTATGGCTACACCTTC.

This clone is a singleton in its sample. The V call is TRBV6-5, the J call TRBJ1-2; the match to TRBD1 covers 7 bases. The CDR3 totals 15 residues. Germline CDR1 MNHEY, CDR2 SVGAGI. Trimming took 2 bases from V and 1 from J; bases not matched to a gene: 4. The CDR3 coding sequence is TGTGCCAGCAGTTACGCGGCAGGGGGTAACTATGGCTACACCTTC. The encoded protein is CASSYAAGGNYGYTF.

The chain combines TRBV5-1 with TRBJ2-5, with TRBD2 matching 16 bases. The junction had 5 bases not matched to a gene; V was cut back by 6 bases and J by 0 bases. The CDR3 loop spans 17 amino acids. Germline V gene sequence: CDR1 SGHRS, CDR2 YFSETQ. The chain's CDR3 is CASNPGLAGGYQETQYF. The CDR3 DNA follows: TGCGCCAGCAACCCGGGACTAGCGGGGGGGTACCAAGAGACCCAGTACTTC. Based on the CDR3 plus reference TRBV5-1 and TRBJ2-5, the full variable domain is KAGVTQTPRYLIKTRGQQVTLSCSPISGHRSVSWYQQTPGQGLQFLFEYFSETQRNKGNFPGRFSGRQFSNSRSEMNVSTLELGDSALYLCASNPGLAGGYQETQYFGPGTRLLVL.

The chain links TRBV7-8 to TRBJ2-7; D is uncertain. The CDR3 is 11 amino acids. Germline assignment: CDR1 SGHVS and CDR2 FQNEAQ. With 5 bases removed from V and 2 bases from J, the gap between germline ends came to 4 bases. The CDR3 nucleotides are TGTGCCAGCAGCCACACCTACGAGCAGTACTTC. Residues: CASSHTYEQYF.

By sample fraction, this clone is medium-sized. The CDR3 sequence: CASSPPGVSGYTF. As DNA, the CDR3 is TGTGCCAGCTCACCACCCGGGGTGAGTGGCTACACCTTC. J is TRBJ1-2 and V is TRBV18; D is ambiguous. V lost 0 bases and J lost 7, with 9 bases in between. The CDR3 is made up of 13 amino acids. Germline CDR1 and CDR2: KGHSH and LQKENI.

The genes are TRBV7-6 and TRBJ2-2; 8 bases align to TRBD1. Trimming took 3 bases from V and 1 from J; bases not matched to a gene: 7. Germline lookup yields CDR1 SGHVS and CDR2 FNYEAQ. The CDR3 covers 17 residues. The chain's CDR3 is CASSFPAGQGNTGELFF. DNA for the CDR3: TGTGCCAGCAGCTTTCCGGCTGGACAGGGGAACACCGGGGAGCTGTTTTTT.

The V and J genes are TRBV6-1 and TRBJ1-6; 7 bases map to TRBD1. With V trimmed by 5 bases and J by 16 bases, 11 bases remained unmatched. This CDR3 spans 13 amino acids. Germline CDR1 MNHNS, CDR2 SASEGT. In DNA form, the CDR3 reads TGTGCCAGCAGTCGACAGGGACCCAACTCTCTCCACTTT. Translating it yields CASSRQGPNSLHF.

CDR3 residues: CASSLDPVNLYGYTF. The CDR3 bases are TGTGCCAGCAGCTTAGACCCAGTGAACCTCTATGGCTACACCTTC. The V call is TRBV7-9, the J call TRBJ1-2; D gene unclear. Germline V CDR1 and CDR2: SEHNR, FQNEAQ (reference sequence). V lost 1 base and J lost 4, with 13 bases in between. This CDR3 has 15 residues.